This T cell receptor beta chain was captured in a study of T-cell reconstitution after alpha-beta-depleted transplantation in children. Findings and limits, study-wide: A year post-transplant, T-cell counts and diversity derived mostly from newly produced T cells. From surviving recipient T cells and thymic progenitors came the high day-60 TCRbeta diversity observed in some patients. In patients about two months after transplant, alpha-beta T cells reportedly arose from several hundred expanded graft clones.

This clonotype has a count of ten or more. Its antigen is currently unknown. Trimming removed 6 bases at V and 0 bases at J, with 9 bases between. Germline values: CDR1 MDHEN, CDR2 SYDVKM. The CDR3 spans 15 residues. Unique molecular identifiers tagged the TCRbeta library. One entry per CDR3 protein, called by TCRdb with MiXCR from the PCR reads. The sample lists approximately 300,000 distinct CDR3 sequences, roughly 8.2% occurring once. The source is a female patient aged 2-9 years who had a stem cell transplant for Fanconi anemia, so the T cells may come from the graft donor. The sequences come from peripheral blood, collected 360 days after TCRalphabeta/CD19-depleted stem cell transplant. V gene TRBV28 combines with J gene TRBJ2-6, with unresolved D. The CDR3: CASSPISSGANVLTF. Written as DNA, the CDR3 is TGTGCCAGCAGCCCCATAAGCTCTGGGGCCAACGTCCTGACTTTC.